These 24 T cell receptor beta chains originate from one sample sequenced in a study of OX40 agonist ivuxolimab in advanced cancers. TCRdb's table, derived via immunoSEQ multiplex PCR, lists solely in-frame clones and lacks some. The sample has around 110,000 clones, approximately 90% seen once; the top ten hold about 1.2%. The sample here was CD4+ or CD8+ T cells sorted from blood, taken in a trial of the OX40 agonist ivuxolimab. The receptors originated from an adult with an advanced solid tumor such as melanoma, head and neck, liver or kidney cancer.

The chain combines TRBV9 with TRBJ2-7, with D perhaps given as TRBD1 or TRBD2 (5 bases each). The V gene lost 0 bases and the J gene lost 0 bases, with 13 bases spanning the gap. In germline, CDR1 is SGDLS, CDR2 YYNGEE. The CDR3 runs to 16 residues. The CDR3 region has the DNA TGTGCCAGCAGCGTAGATGGGGGAATAGACTCCTACGAGCAGTACTTC. Its protein product is CASSVDGGIDSYEQYF.

V and J are TRBV4-2 and TRBJ2-2, with 7 bases matching TRBD2. V was pared by 4 bases and J by 0 bases, with 2 bases of the junction left unmatched. This CDR3 has 15 residues. Germline-derived CDR1 and CDR2 are LGHNA and YNFKEQ. The CDR3 reads CASSRTSANTGELFF. In DNA, the CDR3 is TGTGCCAGCAGCCGTACTAGCGCGAACACCGGGGAGCTGTTTTTT.

The CDR3: CATSLLTVLNPQYF. The CDR3 DNA sequence: TGTGCCACCAGCCTACTGACAGTTTTGAATCCGCAGTACTTC. The genes are TRBV15 and TRBJ2-7, with D perhaps TRBD1 (5 bases). Germline CDR1 and CDR2: LNHNV and YYDKDF (reference sequence). The V gene lost 5 bases and the J gene lost 9 bases, with 20 bases spanning the gap. CDR3 length: 14 residues.

This chain links TRBV9 with TRBJ1-5; D remains unclear. Germline V gene sequence: CDR1 SGDLS, CDR2 YYNGEE. The CDR3 length is 15 residues. The ends were cut back, 0 bases at V and 6 bases at J, with 13 bases in the middle. CDR3 in amino acids: CASSVGFERTQPQHF. The CDR3 DNA sequence: TGTGCCAGCAGCGTAGGATTTGAGCGGACTCAGCCCCAGCATTTT. Together with reference TRBV9 and TRBJ1-5, the CDR3 gives the full variable domain: DSGVTQTPKHLITATGQRVTLRCSPRSGDLSVYWYQQSLDQGLQFLIQYYNGEERAKGNILERFSAQQFPDLHSELNLSSLELGDSALYFCASSVGFERTQPQHFGDGTRLSIL.

V gene TRBV30 combines with J gene TRBJ1-1; D not resolved. The CDR3 totals 15 residues. Trimming stripped 0 bases from V and 1 base from J, with 12 bases between. Germline CDR1 is GTSNPN and CDR2 is SVGIG (reference sequence). The CDR3 nucleotides read TGTGCCTGGAGTGTAAATCCAGGAAAGAACACTGAAGCTTTCTTT. Translation: CAWSVNPGKNTEAFF.

This chain connects TRBV7-9 to TRBJ1-2; a weak D match, TRBD1 (5 bases). The length of the CDR3 is 15 residues. V was pared by 3 bases and J by 4 bases, with 15 bases between. Germline CDR1 SEHNR, CDR2 FQNEAQ (reference sequence). The CDR3 DNA reads TGTGCCAGCAGCTTCAGTGGGGCAGGAGGCTATGGCTACACCTTC. Its protein product is CASSFSGAGGYGYTF.

The chain links TRBV5-1 to TRBJ1-3; D remains unclear. V shed 3 bases and J shed 0 bases, with 10 bases lying between them. This CDR3 comprises 15 residues. CDR1 is SGHRS, CDR2 YFSETQ, per germline. The CDR3, as DNA: TGCGCCAGCAGCTCCGCTCGCAGCTCTGGAAACACCATATATTTT. Translation: CASSSARSSGNTIYF.

This rearrangement joins TRBV9 to TRBJ2-6; no firm D call. V lost 0 bases, J lost 4 bases, and 2 bases lay in between. The V gene's germline CDR1 is SGDLS and CDR2 YYNGEE. The CDR3 has 13 residues. CDR3 amino acids: CASSVAGANVLTF. CDR3 nucleotides: TGTGCCAGCAGCGTAGCCGGGGCCAACGTCCTGACTTTC.

This rearrangement joins TRBV7-9 to TRBJ1-1, with 8 bases lining up with TRBD1. This CDR3 contains 15 residues. V dropped 5 bases and J dropped 2; count of bases not matched to a gene: 7. CDR1 is SEHNR, CDR2 FQNEAQ, per germline (reference sequence). CDR3 protein: CASSVRQGINTEAFF. Written as DNA, the CDR3 is TGTGCCAGCAGCGTTAGACAGGGGATAAACACTGAAGCTTTCTTT.

The V call is TRBV12-5, the J call TRBJ1-4; 8 bases fit TRBD1. V lost 1 base, J lost 6 bases, and 4 bases stayed unmatched. Germline V gene lookup returns CDR1 LGHNT and CDR2 FRNRAP. The CDR3 runs 15 residues. The chain's CDR3 is CASGLGRDRYEKLFF. The CDR3 DNA reads TGTGCTAGTGGTTTGGGCCGGGACAGGTATGAAAAACTGTTTTTT.

For the CDR3, the DNA is TGTGCCAGCAGTGAAATGGTGAACACTGAAGCTTTCTTT. Translation gives CASSEMVNTEAFF. The V and J genes are TRBV2 and TRBJ1-1; D not resolved. The V gene's germline CDR1 is SNHLY and CDR2 FYNNEI. The CDR3 runs to 13 residues. Trimming took off 2 bases at V and 0 bases at J, with 4 bases between the two ends.

The genes are TRBV11-2 and TRBJ1-3; D is possibly TRBD1 (6 bases). Looked up from germline, CDR1 is SGHAT and CDR2 is FQNNGV. The CDR3 spans 16 residues. V lost 4 bases and J lost 0, with 13 bases in between. CDR3 residues: CASSSGHSLSGNTIYF. The CDR3 DNA is TGTGCCAGCAGCTCGGGACACAGCCTCTCTGGAAACACCATATATTTT.

The V call is TRBV7-8, the J call TRBJ2-3, with D unresolved. The CDR3 loop spans 12 amino acids. V lost 5 bases and J lost 3, with 6 bases in between. Germline lookup yields CDR1 SGHVS and CDR2 FQNEAQ. The CDR3 bases are TGTGCCAGCAGCCTCTCGACAGATACGCAGTATTTT. It specifies CASSLSTDTQYF.

J is TRBJ2-1 and V is TRBV7-2; 8 positions match TRBD1. The length of the CDR3 is 15 residues. V shed 5 bases and J 3 bases; nucleotides not matched to a gene: 6. Germline V gene sequence: CDR1 SGHTA, CDR2 FQGNSA. CDR3 in amino acids: CASSRGQGIYNEQFF. CDR3 DNA: TGTGCCAGCAGCCGCGGACAGGGCATCTACAATGAGCAGTTCTTC.

V gene TRBV28 combines with J gene TRBJ2-6; TRBD1 or TRBD2 may be the D gene (5 bases each). Trimming pared 3 bases from V and 2 bases from J, leaving 11 bases between. This CDR3 region has 16 residues. Germline lookup yields CDR1 MDHEN and CDR2 SYDVKM. CDR3 sequence: CASSLMGTTGANVLTF. CDR3 coding DNA: TGTGCCAGCAGTTTGATGGGGACCACTGGGGCCAACGTCCTGACTTTC.

The chain recombines TRBV13 with TRBJ2-2; 7 bases match TRBD2. This CDR3 comprises 20 residues. The junction had 15 bases not matched to a gene; V was cut back by 1 base and J by 1 base. From germline, CDR1 is PRHDT and CDR2 FYEKMQ (reference sequence). CDR3 loop: CASSLENRASGPLNTGELFF. Here the CDR3 DNA reads TGTGCCAGCAGCTTAGAGAACCGGGCTAGCGGACCCTTGAACACCGGGGAGCTGTTTTTT. Filled out from reference TRBV13 and TRBJ2-2, the complete variable domain reads AAGVIQSPRHLIKEKRETATLKCYPIPRHDTVYWYQQGPGQDPQFLISFYEKMQSDKGSIPDRFSAQQFSDYHSELNMSSLELGDSALYFCASSLENRASGPLNTGELFFGEGSRLTVL.

This clone appeared once. The chain links TRBV28 to TRBJ1-3, with D perhaps matching TRBD1 (6 bases). The V end lost 8 bases, the J end lost 1 base, and 9 bases lay between the germline ends. Germline assignment: CDR1 MDHEN and CDR2 SYDVKM. This CDR3 has 13 amino acids. In DNA, the CDR3 is TGTGCCAGCGTGGACAGTTCTGGAAACACCATATATTTT. This sequence encodes CASVDSSGNTIYF. The full variable domain, with the rest looked up from reference TRBV28 and TRBJ1-3, is DVKVTQSSRYLVKRTGEKVFLECVQDMDHENMFWYRQDPGLGLRLIYFSYDVKMKEKGDIPEGYSVSREKKERFSLILESASTNQTSMYLCASVDSSGNTIYFGEGSWLTVV.

V is TRBV5-6 and J is TRBJ2-7; 7 positions match TRBD1. Looked up from germline, CDR1 is SGHDT and CDR2 is YYEEEE. Losses at the gene ends were 2 bases for V and 6 bases for J; bases not matched to a gene: 2. CDR3 length equals 12 residues. CDR3 region: CASSLTGVEQYF. DNA for the CDR3: TGTGCCAGCAGCTTAACAGGGGTCGAGCAGTACTTC. The full variable domain, rest sourced from reference TRBV5-6 and TRBJ2-7, is DAGVTQSPTHLIKTRGQQVTLRCSPKSGHDTVSWYQQALGQGPQFIFQYYEEEERQRGNFPDRFSGHQFPNYSSELNVNALLLGDSALYLCASSLTGVEQYFGPGTRLTVT.

This clone has only a few counts. The V and J genes are TRBV19 and TRBJ1-5; unclear D gene. Between the trimmed V and J ends, which lost 5 bases and 0 bases, there was a span of 11 bases. This CDR3 has 15 amino acids. Germline-derived CDR1 and CDR2 are LNHDA and SQIVND (reference sequence). The CDR3 DNA reads TGTGCCAGTAGTTTCATGCGGGCTAGCAATCAGCCCCAGCATTTT. Protein product: CASSFMRASNQPQHF.

The J gene is TRBJ1-2, the V gene TRBV9; no reliable D call. Trimming removed 3 bases from V and 4 bases from J, with 13 bases in between. The germline V gene has CDR1 SGDLS and CDR2 YYNGEE. CDR3 length: 14 amino acids. The CDR3, as DNA: TGTGCCAGCAGCGGCGGAAGGGTCTTCTATGGCTACACCTTC. This translates into CASSGGRVFYGYTF.

The CDR3 here is CASSPRDGTAGTQYF. DNA of the CDR3: TGTGCCAGCAGTCCCAGAGACGGAACGGCTGGGACCCAGTACTTC. The chain recombines TRBV25-1 with TRBJ2-5; D is undetermined. The CDR3 loop spans 15 amino acids. Trimming cost V 5 bases and J 7 bases, with 20 bases left between them. Germline CDR1 is MGHDK and CDR2 is SYGVNS. Supplemented by reference TRBV25-1 and TRBJ2-5, the full variable domain reads EADIYQTPRYLVIGTGKKITLECSQTMGHDKMYWYQQDPGMELHLIHYSYGVNSTEKGDLSSESTVSRIRTEHFPLTLESARPSHTSQYLCASSPRDGTAGTQYFGPGTRLLVL.

This clone was seen only once. V gene TRBV28 combines with J gene TRBJ1-5, with D possibly TRBD1 on 5 matching bases. This CDR3 contains 20 residues. The V end was cut by 3 bases, the J end by 0 bases, with 24 bases between. Germline assignment: CDR1 MDHEN and CDR2 SYDVKM. The CDR3 DNA is TGTGCCAGCAGTTTCGGTTTGTGGCTTTTGAGGACATATAGCAATCAGCCCCAGCATTTT. It encodes CASSFGLWLLRTYSNQPQHF.

Here the CDR3 reads CASRGGGTYEQYF. The CDR3, as DNA: TGTGCCAGCAGGGGAGGGGGGACTTACGAGCAGTACTTC. The chain employs TRBV6-5 and TRBJ2-7, with a weak D call TRBD2 (7 bases). Trimming stripped 6 bases from V and 4 bases from J, with 13 bases between. From germline, CDR1 is MNHEY and CDR2 SVGAGI. The CDR3 totals 13 residues.

The rearrangement uses TRBV28 and TRBJ1-1; D not resolved. The CDR3 has 10 residues. V was pared by 10 bases and J by 3 bases, with 6 bases between. CDR1 and CDR2 (germline): MDHEN, SYDVKM. CDR3 sequence: CATLDTEAFF. CDR3 DNA: TGTGCCACCCTGGACACTGAAGCTTTCTTT.